The 10 T cell receptor beta chains given below trace back to one sample, sequenced in a study of blood T cell repertoires in COVID-19. Sequencing was performed with immunoSEQ multiplex PCR; in TCRdb, only in-frame clones are kept and a portion is missing. Of 350,000 to 550,000 clones in the sample, more than 80% were seen once. Sequencing was performed on PBMCs or T cells enriched from blood (not recorded which). These receptor sequences come from a man younger than 40 who had recovered from COVID-19.

A few counts support this clone. This rearrangement joins TRBV7-8 to TRBJ2-5; 7 nucleotides line up with TRBD1. Trimming removed 3 bases from V and 5 bases from J; junction bases left unmatched: 12. There are 16 residues in the CDR3. Germline V gene lookup returns CDR1 SGHVS and CDR2 FQNEAQ. The CDR3 nucleotides read TGTGCCAGCAGCTTCACTCGGACAGGTGGAAGGGAGACCCAGTACTTC. Translating gives CASSFTRTGGRETQYF. Complete variable domain (other parts from reference TRBV7-8 and TRBJ2-5): GAGVSQSPRYKVAKRGQDVALRCDPISGHVSLFWYQQALGQGPEFLTYFQNEAQLDKSGLPSDRFFAERPEGSVSTLKIQRTQQEDSAVYLCASSFTRTGGRETQYFGPGTRLLVL.

For this clone: A junction end diverges from the germline sequence, so it may reflect a read error. V is TRBV7-7 and J is TRBJ2-3; TRBD1 is a possible D gene (5 bases). This CDR3 region has 13 residues. Germline V CDR1 and CDR2: SSHAT, FNYEAQ (reference sequence). Here the CDR3 DNA reads TGTGCTAGCAGCTTAGCCCCAGGGGATACGCAGTATTTT. Its translation: CASSLAPGDTQYF.

The V and J genes are TRBV9 and TRBJ2-1; 15 bases match TRBD2. Germline values: CDR1 SGDLS, CDR2 YYNGEE. The trim removed 4 bases at V and 7 bases at J, leaving 3 bases unmatched. This CDR3 is built from 15 residues. This chain's CDR3 is CASSPGLAGGNEQFF. Here the CDR3 DNA reads TGTGCCAGCAGCCCGGGACTAGCGGGAGGTAATGAGCAGTTCTTC.

This clone has just a few counts. The V gene is TRBV6-5, the J gene TRBJ1-3; perhaps TRBD1 as D (6 bases). From germline, CDR1 is MNHEY and CDR2 SVGAGI. CDR3 size: 11 residues. Trimming took 8 bases from V and 6 from J, leaving 8 bases between them. In DNA, the CDR3 is TGTGCCAGCGGGGACACAAACACCATATATTTT. Translation gives CASGDTNTIYF.

The chain joins TRBV5-1 to TRBJ1-2; 7 bases fit TRBD1. CDR1 and CDR2 from the germline V gene are SGHRS and YFSETQ. V lost 0 bases, J lost 1 base, and 3 bases stayed unmatched. This CDR3 is built from 15 residues. CDR3 protein: CASSLDRGSNYGYTF. The CDR3 bases are TGCGCCAGCAGCTTGGACAGGGGAAGTAACTATGGCTACACCTTC.

The chain joins TRBV27 to TRBJ2-1; 15 bases align to TRBD2. This CDR3 comprises 18 residues. V lost 6 bases and J lost 2; bases outside the gene matches: 8. CDR1 and CDR2 from the germline V gene are MNHEY and SMNVEV (reference sequence). The CDR3 region is CASSLGGLAGGPYNEQFF. The CDR3 coding sequence is TGTGCCAGCAGCCTAGGGGGACTAGCGGGAGGTCCCTACAATGAGCAGTTCTTC.

Here the CDR3 DNA reads TGCAGTGCTAGTATGGCGGGAGGGCCAGGGAATGAGCAGTTCTTC. This encodes CSASMAGGPGNEQFF. The gene calls are TRBV20-1 and TRBJ2-1; TRBD2 matches 9 bases. The germline gives CDR1 DFQATT, CDR2 SNEGSKA (reference sequence). This CDR3 is 15 amino acids long. The junction had 10 bases not matched to a gene; V was cut back by 3 bases and J by 7 bases.

The V call is TRBV28, the J call TRBJ1-2, with TRBD1 identical over 8 bases. There are 13 residues in the CDR3. Germline assignment: CDR1 MDHEN and CDR2 SYDVKM. V dropped 6 bases and J dropped 4; count of bases not matched to a gene: 4. CDR3 DNA sequence: TGTGCCAGCAGGAGGACAGGGAGCTATGGCTACACCTTC. It encodes CASRRTGSYGYTF.

CDR3 coding DNA: TGTGCCAGCAGTTCTTATGCGGTGGGGGGGCGTAGGAATGAGCAGTTCTTC. This translates into CASSSYAVGGRRNEQFF. The rearrangement links TRBV27 to TRBJ2-1; perhaps TRBD2 as D (7 bases). Germline CDR1 MNHEY, CDR2 SMNVEV (reference sequence). The V gene lost 4 bases and the J gene lost 7 bases, with 23 bases spanning the gap. The CDR3 contains 17 residues.

The chain links TRBV5-1 to TRBJ2-3; 8 positions agree with TRBD1. Germline lookup yields CDR1 SGHRS and CDR2 YFSETQ. With 6 bases clipped from V and 2 bases from J, the junction kept 5 bases outside the gene matches. The CDR3 spans 14 residues. CDR3 loop: CASIKGQDTDTQYF. The CDR3 nucleotides read TGCGCCAGCATTAAGGGACAGGACACAGATACGCAGTATTTT.